The T cell receptor beta chain under discussion was sequenced for a study of T-cell reconstitution after alpha-beta-depleted transplantation in children. Germline V gene sequence: CDR1 SGHVS, CDR2 FQNEAQ. The length of the CDR3 is 16 residues. V shed 4 bases, J shed 7 bases, and the junction held 12 bases outside the gene matches. Unique molecular identifiers were incorporated when the TCRbeta library was constructed. TCRdb re-called the PCR reads through MiXCR, storing one row per CDR3 protein. The table includes around 78,000 distinct CDR3 sequences, about 7% detected once. This clonotype has a handful of counts.

The genes are TRBV7-8 and TRBJ2-1; TRBD2 aligns across 8 bases. This receptor was identified in a human donor who donated a stem cell graft to a child with acute lymphoblastic leukemia. Source: PBMCs from the stem cell graft donor, taken from the stem cell graft. The CDR3 sequence: CASSSDWGGRSNEQFF. The CDR3 DNA follows: TGTGCCAGCAGCTCTGACTGGGGCGGGAGGTCGAATGAGCAGTTCTTC.